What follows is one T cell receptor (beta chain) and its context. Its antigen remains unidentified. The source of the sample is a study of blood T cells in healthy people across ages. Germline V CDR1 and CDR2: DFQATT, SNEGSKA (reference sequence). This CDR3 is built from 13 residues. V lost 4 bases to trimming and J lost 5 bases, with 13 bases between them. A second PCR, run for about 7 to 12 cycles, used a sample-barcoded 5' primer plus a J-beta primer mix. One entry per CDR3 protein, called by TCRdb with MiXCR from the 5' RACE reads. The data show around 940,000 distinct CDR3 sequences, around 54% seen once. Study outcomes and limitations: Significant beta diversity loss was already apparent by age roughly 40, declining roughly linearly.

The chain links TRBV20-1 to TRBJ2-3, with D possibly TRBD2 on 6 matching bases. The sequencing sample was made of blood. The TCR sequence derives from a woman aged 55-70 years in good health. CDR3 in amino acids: CSATRAGGDTQYF. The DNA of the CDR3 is TGCAGTGCTACAAGGGCCGGGGGAGATACGCAGTATTTT.